This T cell receptor (beta chain) was retrieved from a study of blood T cell repertoires in COVID-19. As for the study in general: Samples came from the United States, Italy and Spain, spanning acute and convalescent COVID-19. PBMCs, B-cell-depleted T cells, or T cells were the source of the cDNA or gDNA that made up the material.

Source study methods: Quantification of nucleated cells was approximated via reference gene primer amplification. The repertoire was sequenced with immunoSEQ multiplex PCR; TCRdb's copy has only in-frame clones and lacks some. V and J calls and clone size are those listed in that table; D and trimming were worked out from the DNA. The sample records around 150,000 clones, roughly 85% being singletons. Germline values: CDR1 LGHDT, CDR2 YNNKEL (reference sequence). Trimming took 1 base from V and 10 from J, leaving 20 bases between them. There are 17 residues in the CDR3. V is TRBV3-1 (or the pseudogene TRBV3-2) and J is TRBJ1-6; D gene uncertain. The source material was peripheral blood. This TCR came from a human donor with acute or convalescent COVID-19. The donor label of this sample is uncertain. In DNA form, the CDR3 reads TGTGCCAGCAGCCAAGTCGGTCCCCCTTTTTTTTCCTCACCCCTCCACTTT. Protein sequence: CASSQVGPPFFSSPLHF.